This T cell receptor gamma chain originates from a study of gamma-delta chains in newborns, infants, children. As for the study in general: Innate gammadelta T cells reportedly expand polyclonally right after birth, driven by microbial exposure, per the title.

This clone is labeled medium-sized. J lost 6 bases, V lost 3 bases, and 11 bases had no gene match. Germline CDR1 is VENAVY and CDR2 is YDSYNSRV. The CDR3 extends over 14 amino acids. TCRdb re-identified clones in the reads via CATT. The sample shows about 2,500 gamma-chain clones, over 25% of them seen only once. This sequence joins TRGV8 and TRGJ1 or TRGJ2. The sequence was obtained from a child who was a newborn, infant or young child, either healthy, febrile or measles-vaccinated (not recorded which). The sequencing input was blood. The CDR3 protein is CATWDPPTCYKKLF. In DNA form, the CDR3 reads TGTGCCACCTGGGATCCGCCAACTTGTTATAAGAAACTCTTT.